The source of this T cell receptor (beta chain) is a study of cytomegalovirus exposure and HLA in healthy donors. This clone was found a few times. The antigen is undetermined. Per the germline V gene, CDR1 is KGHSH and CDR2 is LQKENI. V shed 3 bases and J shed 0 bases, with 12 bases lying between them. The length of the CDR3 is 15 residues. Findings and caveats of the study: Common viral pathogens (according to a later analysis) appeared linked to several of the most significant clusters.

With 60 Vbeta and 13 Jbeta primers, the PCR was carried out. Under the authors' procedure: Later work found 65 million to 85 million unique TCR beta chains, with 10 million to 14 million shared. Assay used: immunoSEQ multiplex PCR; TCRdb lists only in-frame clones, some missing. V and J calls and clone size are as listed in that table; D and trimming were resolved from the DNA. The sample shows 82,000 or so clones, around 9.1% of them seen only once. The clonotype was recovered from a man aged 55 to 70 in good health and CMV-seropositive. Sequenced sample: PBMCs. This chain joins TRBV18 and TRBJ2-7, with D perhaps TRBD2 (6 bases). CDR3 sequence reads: CASSPPGLGSYEQYF. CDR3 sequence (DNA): TGTGCCAGCTCACCCCCGGGACTGGGCTCCTACGAGCAGTACTTC.